The subject of this entry is one TCR beta chain. The antigen is not known. V dropped 0 bases and J dropped 7; count of bases not matched to a gene: 8. The CDR3 length is 15 residues. Germline CDR1 and CDR2: SGDLS and YYNGEE. Sequenced by immunoSEQ multiplex PCR; TCRdb stores in-frame clones only, minus some. The data contain about 2.4 million clones, 93% of them singletons. These data originate in a study of shared clonotypes between healthy human individuals. Study-wide points: Read depth was anticipated to influence clonotype sharing among donors.

The sequence came from a young man in good health. Some clones in this sample may be carry-over from other donors' samples. The specimen was naive CD4+ T cells from PBMCs. Subset noted: CD45RA+ positively selected. V gene TRBV9 combines with J gene TRBJ2-3, with 7 nucleotides matching TRBD2. This chain's CDR3 is CASSVVEGGINTQYF. The CDR3 DNA is TGTGCCAGCAGCGTAGTCGAGGGAGGGATAAATACGCAGTATTTT.